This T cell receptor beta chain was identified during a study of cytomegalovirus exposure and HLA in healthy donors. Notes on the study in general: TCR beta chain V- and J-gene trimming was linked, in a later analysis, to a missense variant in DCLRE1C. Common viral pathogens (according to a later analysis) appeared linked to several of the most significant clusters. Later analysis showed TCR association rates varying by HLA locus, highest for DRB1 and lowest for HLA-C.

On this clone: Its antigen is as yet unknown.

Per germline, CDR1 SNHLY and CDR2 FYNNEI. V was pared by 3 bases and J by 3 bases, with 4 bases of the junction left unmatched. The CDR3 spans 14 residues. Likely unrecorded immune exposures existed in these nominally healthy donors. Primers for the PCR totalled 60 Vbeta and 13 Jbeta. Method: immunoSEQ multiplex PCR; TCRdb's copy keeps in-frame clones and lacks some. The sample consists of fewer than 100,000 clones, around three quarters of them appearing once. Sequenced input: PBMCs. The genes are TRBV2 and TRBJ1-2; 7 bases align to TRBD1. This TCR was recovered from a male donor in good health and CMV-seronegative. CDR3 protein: CASSDSTGHYGYTF. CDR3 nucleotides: TGTGCCAGCAGTGATTCGACAGGGCACTATGGCTACACCTTC.